This paragraph reports one T cell receptor (beta chain). Profiled with immunoSEQ multiplex PCR; TCRdb holds only in-frame clones, not every one. The sample has roughly 170,000 clones, around 95% seen once. V lost 6 bases and J lost 0; bases outside the gene matches: 8. This CDR3 region has 15 residues. Germline assignment: CDR1 KGHSH and CDR2 LQKENI. These data are taken from a study of control samples from healthy donors and cancer patients. The receptor was derived from a woman aged 55-69 years in good health. This chain connects TRBV18 to TRBJ2-7; 7 nucleotides line up with TRBD1. Material: blood. The CDR3 spells CASSTLQGSSYEQYF. The DNA for the CDR3 is TGTGCCAGCTCTACTTTACAGGGGAGCTCCTACGAGCAGTACTTC. The variable domain in full, completed from reference TRBV18 and TRBJ2-7, reads NAGVMQNPRHLVRRRGQEARLRCSPMKGHSHVYWYRQLPEEGLKFMVYLQKENIIDESGMPKERFSAEFPKEGPSILRIQQVVRGDSAAYFCASSTLQGSSYEQYFGPGTRLTVT.